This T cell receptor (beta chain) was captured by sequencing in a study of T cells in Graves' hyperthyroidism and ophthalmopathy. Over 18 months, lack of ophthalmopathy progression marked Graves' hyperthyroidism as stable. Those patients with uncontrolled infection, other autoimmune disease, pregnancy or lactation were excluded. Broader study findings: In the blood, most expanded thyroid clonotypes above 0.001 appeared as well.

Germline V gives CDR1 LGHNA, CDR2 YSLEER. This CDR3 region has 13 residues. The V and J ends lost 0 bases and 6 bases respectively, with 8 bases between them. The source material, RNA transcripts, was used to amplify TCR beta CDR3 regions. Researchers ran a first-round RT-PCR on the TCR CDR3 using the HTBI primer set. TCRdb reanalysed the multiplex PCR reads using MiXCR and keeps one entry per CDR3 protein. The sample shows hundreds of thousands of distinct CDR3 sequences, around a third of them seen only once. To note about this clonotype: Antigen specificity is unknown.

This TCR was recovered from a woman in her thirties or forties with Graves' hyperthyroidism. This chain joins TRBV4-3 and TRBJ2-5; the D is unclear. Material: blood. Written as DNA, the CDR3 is TGCGCCAGCAGCCAAGATGTGGCACAGACCCAGTACTTC. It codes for CASSQDVAQTQYF.